These 17 T cell receptor beta chains originate from one sample sequenced in a study of cytomegalovirus exposure and HLA in healthy donors. PCR involved 60 Vbeta and 13 Jbeta primers. Clones were sequenced by immunoSEQ multiplex PCR, and TCRdb holds only the in-frame ones, with some missing. In the table there are 150,000 to 170,000 clones, 60% to 85% of which are singletons. The sequenced sample was PBMCs. These receptors all come from a woman between 35 and 50 years old in good health and CMV-seronegative.

As concerns this clone: One end of the junction varies from germline; a read error may be responsible. J is TRBJ1-2 and V is TRBV7-9; possibly TRBD1 for D (5 bases). This CDR3 is built from 15 residues. Germline V gene lookup returns CDR1 SEHNR and CDR2 FQNEAQ (reference sequence). DNA of the CDR3: TGTGCCAGCAACTTAGACTCAGCGGGGCGAAACGGCTACACCTTC. It codes for CASNLDSAGRNGYTF.

The V gene is TRBV7-9, the J gene TRBJ2-1; D is possibly TRBD2 (6 bases). CDR3 length equals 14 residues. V lost 5 bases to trimming and J lost 4 bases, with 12 bases between them. In germline, CDR1 is SEHNR, CDR2 FQNEAQ (reference sequence). The CDR3 DNA reads TGTGCCAGCAGCCTGGAGGCGGGGTACAATGAGCAGTTCTTC. Translation: CASSLEAGYNEQFF.

In this sample, this clone turned up a few times. The CDR3 coding sequence is TGTGCCAGCAGCTTAGACCCCGTTGTAGCGGATGGCTACACCTTC. The encoded protein is CASSLDPVVADGYTF. This sequence joins TRBV5-4 and TRBJ1-2; D remains unclear. Germline CDR1 and CDR2: SGHNT and YYREEE (reference sequence). V dropped 2 bases and J dropped 6 bases, with 17 bases sitting between them. CDR3 size: 15 residues.

This clone came up once. The J gene is TRBJ2-7, the V gene TRBV7-2; D possibly corresponds to TRBD1 (6 bases). The germline V gene has CDR1 SGHTA and CDR2 FQGNSA. The CDR3 has 14 amino acids. Trimming shortened V by 5 bases and J by 5 bases, and 16 bases separated the two germline ends. In nucleotides, the CDR3 is TGTGCCAGCAGCCCACAGGGTTCTAGTCACGAGCAGTACTTC. It yields the protein CASSPQGSSHEQYF.

The chain links TRBV6-1 to TRBJ2-1, with 11 nucleotides matching TRBD1. The CDR3 spans 16 residues. In germline, CDR1 is MNHNS, CDR2 SASEGT. V was pared by 4 bases and J by 3 bases, with 5 bases of the junction left unmatched. The CDR3 protein is CASSAGQGAIYNEQFF. In nucleotides, the CDR3 is TGTGCCAGCAGTGCCGGACAGGGGGCAATCTACAATGAGCAGTTCTTC.

This clone was seen only once. The V and J genes are TRBV5-1 and TRBJ1-6; 8 nucleotides align to TRBD1. The germline V gene encodes CDR1 SGHRS and CDR2 YFSETQ. Trimming at V came to 0 bases and at J to 8 bases, leaving 1 base not matched to a gene. The CDR3 is 14 residues long. The CDR3 sequence is CASSLVDRDSPLHF. The CDR3 DNA reads as TGCGCCAGCAGCTTGGTGGACAGGGATTCACCCCTCCACTTT. The complete variable domain, with remaining parts taken from reference TRBV5-1 and TRBJ1-6, reads KAGVTQTPRYLIKTRGQQVTLSCSPISGHRSVSWYQQTPGQGLQFLFEYFSETQRNKGNFPGRFSGRQFSNSRSEMNVSTLELGDSALYLCASSLVDRDSPLHFGNGTRLTVT.

This clone was counted once. V usage is TRBV30 and J usage is TRBJ1-2; 12 bases are a match to TRBD1. Germline lookup yields CDR1 GTSNPN and CDR2 SVGIG (reference sequence). Trimming at V came to 1 base and at J to 8 bases, leaving 5 bases not matched to a gene. CDR3 length equals 14 residues. The CDR3: CAWSGDRGQVGYTF. In nucleotides, the CDR3 is TGTGCCTGGAGTGGGGACAGGGGGCAAGTCGGCTACACCTTC.

V gene TRBV7-9 combines with J gene TRBJ1-5, with D maybe TRBD1 (5 bases). This CDR3 has 12 residues. V was trimmed by 3 bases and J by 9 bases, leaving 9 bases between them. The germline gives CDR1 SEHNR, CDR2 FQNEAQ (reference sequence). CDR3 nucleotide sequence: TGTGCCAGCAGCTTGCGCGGGGGGCCCCAGCATTTT. Its protein is CASSLRGGPQHF.

This clone came up once. The V and J genes are TRBV5-1 and TRBJ2-2; 9 positions match TRBD1. From germline, CDR1 is SGHRS and CDR2 YFSETQ. Trimming at V came to 6 bases and at J to 6 bases, leaving 6 bases not matched to a gene. The CDR3 length is 14 residues. Written as DNA, the CDR3 is TGCGCCAGCATTCCGGGACAGGGAGCCGGGGAGCTGTTTTTT. It yields the protein CASIPGQGAGELFF.

The chain recombines TRBV6-1 with TRBJ1-1, with D perhaps TRBD1 (5 bases). The V end lost 2 bases, the J end lost 6 bases, and 10 bases lay between the germline ends. CDR3 length: 13 residues. Germline CDR1 is MNHNS and CDR2 is SASEGT. CDR3 nucleotides: TGTGCCAGCAGTGAAATCAGGGTTGCTGAAGCTTTCTTT. It specifies CASSEIRVAEAFF.

The chain employs TRBV11-3 and TRBJ2-3; TRBD2 might be the D (6 bases). Between the trimmed V and J ends, which lost 4 bases and 6 bases, there was a span of 20 bases. CDR3 length equals 16 residues. Per the germline V gene, CDR1 is SGHNT and CDR2 is YENEEA. DNA for the CDR3: TGTGCCAGCAGCTCAAGGGGAGGCCTTATCGGGGATACGCAGTATTTT. Amino acid sequence: CASSSRGGLIGDTQYF. The whole variable domain, filled in from reference TRBV11-3 and TRBJ2-3, reads EAGVVQSPRYKIIEKKQPVAFWCNPISGHNTLYWYLQNLGQGPELLIRYENEEAVDDSQLPKDRFSAERLKGVDSTLKIQPAELGDSAVYLCASSSRGGLIGDTQYFGPGTRLTVL.

This clone was seen only once. The chain has TRBV5-6 and TRBJ1-1, with D possibly being TRBD1 (6 bases). Trimming took off 1 base at V and 1 base at J, with 14 bases between the two ends. This CDR3 is 16 amino acids long. The germline gives CDR1 SGHDT, CDR2 YYEEEE. CDR3 in DNA: TGTGCCAGCAGCTTGATTTGGGACACTAAGAACACTGAAGCTTTCTTT. This translates into CASSLIWDTKNTEAFF.

This clone was seen only a few times. The chain links TRBV6-5 to TRBJ1-1; TRBD1 is a possible D gene (5 bases). The CDR3 totals 15 residues. The germline V gene has CDR1 MNHEY and CDR2 SVGAGI. Trimming took 7 bases from V and 6 from J, leaving 21 bases between them. The CDR3: CASIPGGSKTPEAFF. The DNA for the CDR3 is TGTGCCAGCATCCCGGGGGGGTCCAAAACCCCTGAAGCTTTCTTT.

The chain joins TRBV11-2 to TRBJ2-3; TRBD1 agrees at 10 bases. This CDR3 contains 16 residues. The trim removed 1 base at V and 5 bases at J, leaving 6 bases unmatched. In germline, CDR1 is SGHAT, CDR2 FQNNGV. The CDR3 reads CASSLGDRGVGDTQYF. CDR3 sequence (DNA): TGTGCCAGCAGCTTAGGGGACAGGGGAGTTGGAGATACGCAGTATTTT.

This rearrangement joins TRBV7-9 to TRBJ2-7; perhaps TRBD1 as D (6 bases). Deletions cut 3 bases from V and 7 bases from J, with 19 bases between. The CDR3 is made up of 15 amino acids. Germline lookup yields CDR1 SEHNR and CDR2 FQNEAQ (reference sequence). This chain's CDR3 is CASSFVDRLVWEQYF. CDR3 DNA: TGTGCCAGCAGCTTTGTGGACAGATTAGTCTGGGAGCAGTACTTC.

The chain has TRBV30 and TRBJ2-7; 7 bases align to TRBD1. Trimming removed 5 bases from V and 11 bases from J; junction bases left unmatched: 21. This CDR3 is 15 amino acids long. From germline, CDR1 is GTSNPN and CDR2 SVGIG (reference sequence). In DNA, the CDR3 is TGTGCCTGGGGTAATCATGGGACAGAAGGTCCGATGGAGTACTTC. Its translation: CAWGNHGTEGPMEYF.

J is TRBJ1-2 and V is TRBV18; no clear D gene. The germline gives CDR1 KGHSH, CDR2 LQKENI. The CDR3 is 12 residues long. The V gene lost 3 bases and the J gene lost 8 bases, with 10 bases spanning the gap. The CDR3 DNA follows: TGTGCCAGCTCACCCGGTTCGGGAGGCTACACCTTC. This codes for CASSPGSGGYTF.